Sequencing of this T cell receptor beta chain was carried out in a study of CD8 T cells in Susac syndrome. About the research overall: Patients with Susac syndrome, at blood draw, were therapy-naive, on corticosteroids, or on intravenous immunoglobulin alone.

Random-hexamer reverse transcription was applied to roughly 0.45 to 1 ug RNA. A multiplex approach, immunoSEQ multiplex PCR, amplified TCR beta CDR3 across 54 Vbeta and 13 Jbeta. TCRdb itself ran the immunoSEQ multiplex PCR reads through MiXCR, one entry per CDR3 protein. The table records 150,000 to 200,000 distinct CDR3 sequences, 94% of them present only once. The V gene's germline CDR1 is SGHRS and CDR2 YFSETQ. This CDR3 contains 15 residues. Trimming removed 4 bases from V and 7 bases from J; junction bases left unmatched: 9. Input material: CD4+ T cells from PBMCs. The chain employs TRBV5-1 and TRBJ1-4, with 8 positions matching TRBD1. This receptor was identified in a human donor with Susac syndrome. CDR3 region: CASSTTGALLEKLFF. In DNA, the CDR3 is TGCGCCAGCAGCACGACAGGGGCCCTGCTTGAAAAACTGTTTTTT.